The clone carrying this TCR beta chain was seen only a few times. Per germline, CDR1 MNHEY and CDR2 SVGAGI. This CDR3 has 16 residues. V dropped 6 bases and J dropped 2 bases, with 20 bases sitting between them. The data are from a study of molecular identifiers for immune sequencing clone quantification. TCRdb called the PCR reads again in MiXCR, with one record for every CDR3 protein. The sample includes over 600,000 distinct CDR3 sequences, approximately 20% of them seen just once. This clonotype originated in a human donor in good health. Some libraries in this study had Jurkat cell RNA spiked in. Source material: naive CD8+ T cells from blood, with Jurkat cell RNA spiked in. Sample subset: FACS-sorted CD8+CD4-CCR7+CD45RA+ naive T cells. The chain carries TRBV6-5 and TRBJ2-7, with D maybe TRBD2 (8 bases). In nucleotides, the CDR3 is TGTGCCAGCAGCCTCTCGGTAGCGGGGACAGCCTACGAGCAGTACTTC. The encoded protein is CASSLSVAGTAYEQYF.